This passage covers 23 T cell receptor beta chains from one sample sequenced in a study of identical twins. One entry per CDR3 protein, called by TCRdb with MiXCR from the 5' RACE reads. The sample has about 810,000 distinct CDR3 sequences; 9% to 15% are singletons. The same data also went into a second study, on yellow fever vaccine responses in identical twins.

The sample comprised PBMCs. These receptors came from a woman aged 18-29 years in good health.

The J gene is TRBJ1-3, the V gene TRBV20-1; the D gene is possibly TRBD1 (6 bases). The CDR3 is 14 residues long. The germline V gene has CDR1 DFQATT and CDR2 SNEGSKA (reference sequence). The V end was cut by 5 bases, the J end by 3 bases, with 14 bases between. The CDR3 region is CSAEVTGVGNTIYF. The CDR3 DNA follows: TGCAGTGCTGAGGTGACAGGTGTTGGAAACACCATATATTTT.

This clonotype was counted ten times or more. The V call is TRBV4-1, the J call TRBJ1-5, with a weak D call TRBD1 (5 bases). The V gene's germline CDR1 is MGHRA and CDR2 YSYEKL. The CDR3 totals 14 residues. Trimming took off 3 bases at V and 6 bases at J, with 12 bases between the two ends. The CDR3 sequence: CASSHPGGGQPQHF. The CDR3, as DNA: TGCGCCAGCAGCCATCCCGGTGGGGGTCAGCCCCAGCATTTT.

The V gene is TRBV6-2 or TRBV6-3, the J gene TRBJ2-1; D not resolved. V was clipped by 5 bases and J by 7 bases, with 15 bases between them. Germline V gene data show CDR1 as MNHEY and CDR2 as SVGEGT. This CDR3 has 14 residues. The CDR3 DNA reads TGTGCCAGCAGTCGGCCCTCAATGGATAATGAGCAGTTCTTC. Its protein is CASSRPSMDNEQFF.

The CDR3 DNA reads TGTGCCAGCTCACTGACACAGGGGACCTACGAGCAGTACGTC. This gives the protein CASSLTQGTYEQYV. This sequence joins TRBV18 and TRBJ2-7; 7 bases line up with TRBD1. This CDR3 spans 14 amino acids. The junction had 5 bases not matched to a gene; V was cut back by 4 bases and J by 2 bases. Germline V gene lookup returns CDR1 KGHSH and CDR2 LQKENI.

This chain connects TRBV7-2 to TRBJ2-2, with D maybe TRBD1 (6 bases). The V and J ends lost 0 bases and 0 bases respectively, with 11 bases between them. CDR1 SGHTA and CDR2 FQGNSA come from the germline V gene. The CDR3 extends over 17 amino acids. CDR3 residues: CASSLASGAANTGELFF. The CDR3, as DNA: TGTGCCAGCAGCTTAGCGTCAGGGGCTGCGAACACCGGGGAGCTGTTTTTT.

The V and J genes are TRBV12-3 or TRBV12-4 and TRBJ2-3; 9 bases align to TRBD2. The CDR3 is made up of 17 amino acids. The trim removed 5 bases at V and 0 bases at J, leaving 9 bases unmatched. CDR3 amino acids: CASSPQAGGASTDTQYF. DNA for the CDR3: TGTGCCAGCAGTCCTCAAGCGGGAGGAGCTAGCACAGATACGCAGTATTTT.

The genes are TRBV5-1 and TRBJ2-1, with 12 nucleotides matching TRBD2. The CDR3 is made up of 15 amino acids. Germline V gene lookup returns CDR1 SGHRS and CDR2 YFSETQ. V lost 4 bases and J lost 7; bases outside the gene matches: 6. CDR3 sequence: CASSPTSGGMNEQFF. CDR3 DNA sequence: TGCGCCAGCAGCCCCACTAGCGGGGGGATGAATGAGCAGTTCTTC.

This chain uses TRBV20-1 with TRBJ1-1, with 9 bases identical to TRBD1. Trimming cost V 6 bases and J 6 bases; bases outside gene matches: 14. CDR3 length: 15 residues. Germline assignment: CDR1 DFQATT and CDR2 SNEGSKA (reference sequence). Here the CDR3 DNA reads TGCAGTGCGCAGAAATCTAGGACAGGGGATCCTGAAGCTTTCTTT. This translates into CSAQKSRTGDPEAFF.

This clonotype was seen a few times. The chain is built from TRBV10-3 and TRBJ2-7, with TRBD2 matching 7 bases. The J segment lost 2 bases and the V segment lost 3 bases, leaving 1 base of the junction unmatched. Germline CDR1 and CDR2: ENHRY and SYGVKD. The CDR3 extends over 13 amino acids. The CDR3, as DNA: TGTGCCATCAGTGATGGGGGGGCCTACGAGCAGTACTTC. Translated, it gives CAISDGGAYEQYF.

DNA for the CDR3: TGTGCCAGCAGTTTTTTGGGGTCAACTGAAGCTTTCTTT. This sequence encodes CASSFLGSTEAFF. The chain carries TRBV12-3 or TRBV12-4 and TRBJ1-1; D is unclear. The V gene lost 3 bases and the J gene lost 5 bases, with 10 bases spanning the gap. This CDR3 is built from 13 residues.

The chain is built from TRBV4-1 and TRBJ2-1; 8 nucleotides line up with TRBD1. Trimming removed 0 bases from V and 3 bases from J; junction bases left unmatched: 7. This CDR3 comprises 17 residues. Germline CDR1 MGHRA, CDR2 YSYEKL. The CDR3: CASSQESQGAVYNEQFF. CDR3 nucleotides: TGCGCCAGCAGCCAAGAAAGTCAGGGGGCCGTCTACAATGAGCAGTTCTTC.

This chain joins TRBV2 and TRBJ2-1; either TRBD1 or TRBD2 may fit D (5 bases each). Germline V lookup: CDR1 SNHLY, CDR2 FYNNEI. The CDR3 loop spans 13 amino acids. V lost 6 bases to trimming and J lost 10 bases, with 16 bases between them. The CDR3 DNA reads as TGTGCCAGCAGCCGGGATGACAGTCGGGAGCAGTTCTTC. This translates into CASSRDDSREQFF.

This clonotype was recorded a few times. V and J are TRBV2 and TRBJ2-5, with D unresolved. Germline CDR1 reads SNHLY; CDR2 reads FYNNEI. V lost 5 bases and J lost 2, with 6 bases in between. This CDR3 is 12 amino acids long. CDR3 sequence (DNA): TGTGCCAGCAGTTGGATGCAAGAGACCCAGTACTTC. Translation gives CASSWMQETQYF.

The rearrangement joins TRBV9 to TRBJ2-7, with 9 bases matching TRBD2. J lost 4 bases, V lost 0 bases, and 8 bases had no gene match. This CDR3 spans 16 amino acids. CDR1 is SGDLS, CDR2 YYNGEE, per germline. The CDR3 sequence is CASSVGGLAGTYEQYF. In DNA, the CDR3 is TGTGCCAGCAGCGTAGGAGGGCTAGCGGGAACTTACGAGCAGTACTTC.

This clonotype appeared a few times. This chain connects TRBV12-3 or TRBV12-4 to TRBJ2-1; weak D call: TRBD2 (6 bases). The CDR3 sequence is 14 residues long. The V gene lost 3 bases and the J gene lost 9 bases, with 15 bases spanning the gap. The CDR3 reads CASSLETSFSEQFF. The CDR3 DNA is TGTGCCAGCAGTTTGGAGACTAGTTTTAGTGAGCAGTTCTTC.

The chain recombines TRBV4-2 with TRBJ2-1; 12 bases agree with TRBD2. CDR1 is LGHNA and CDR2 is YNFKEQ in the germline V gene. CDR3 length: 19 amino acids. V gave up 4 bases and J gave up 2 bases; unmatched junction bases: 12. The CDR3 DNA reads TGTGCCAGCAGCCCTTGGGGGCTAGCGGGAGGGATTACCTACAATGAGCAGTTCTTC. The encoded protein is CASSPWGLAGGITYNEQFF.

This clonotype was detected ten times or more. This rearrangement joins TRBV4-1 to TRBJ2-7; 11 bases match TRBD1. The CDR3 contains 16 residues. The J segment lost 6 bases and the V segment lost 0 bases, leaving 7 bases of the junction unmatched. Germline V CDR1 and CDR2: MGHRA, YSYEKL. The chain's CDR3 is CASSQDLGQGVIEQYF. As DNA, the CDR3 is TGCGCCAGCAGCCAAGATTTGGGACAGGGGGTCATCGAGCAGTACTTC.

The gene calls are TRBV15 and TRBJ1-5, with no clear D. The CDR3 is 14 amino acids. Trimming shortened V by 5 bases and J by 0 bases, and 8 bases separated the two germline ends. Germline CDR1 reads LNHNV; CDR2 reads YYDKDF (reference sequence). The CDR3 loop is CATSLDTSNQPQHF. DNA of the CDR3: TGTGCCACCAGCTTAGACACTAGCAATCAGCCCCAGCATTTT.

V and J are TRBV6-1 and TRBJ2-1; the match to TRBD2 covers 7 bases. V shed 6 bases and J 4 bases; nucleotides not matched to a gene: 9. The V gene's germline CDR1 is MNHNS and CDR2 SASEGT. This CDR3 comprises 15 residues. CDR3 in amino acids: CASSRGRESYNEQFF. The CDR3 DNA sequence: TGTGCCAGCAGCCGGGGGAGGGAGTCTTACAATGAGCAGTTCTTC.

The J gene is TRBJ2-4, the V gene TRBV20-1; 7 nucleotides align to TRBD2. J lost 8 bases, V lost 2 bases, and 9 bases had no gene match. Germline CDR1 and CDR2: DFQATT and SNEGSKA (reference sequence). CDR3 size: 14 residues. The CDR3 DNA sequence: TGCAGTGCTAGAAACGTGTGGGGAGGGGACATTCAGTACTTC. Translating gives CSARNVWGGDIQYF.

This clonotype was counted a few times. The chain combines TRBV3-1 with TRBJ2-7, with D maybe TRBD2 (6 bases). The germline V and J ends were trimmed by 2 bases and 3 bases, with 23 bases remaining between them. The germline gives CDR1 LGHDT, CDR2 YNNKEL (reference sequence). This CDR3 is built from 18 residues. The CDR3 DNA reads as TGTGCCAGCAGCCAAAAAGTACTTGGAGGGACGGTGTTCTACGAGCAGTACGTC. Encoded protein: CASSQKVLGGTVFYEQYV.

V and J are TRBV7-8 and TRBJ2-1, with 9 bases identical to TRBD1. Germline V lookup: CDR1 SGHVS, CDR2 FQNEAQ. Trimming at V came to 5 bases and at J to 8 bases, leaving 10 bases not matched to a gene. The CDR3 is made up of 15 amino acids. CDR3 protein: CASSPRDREFHEQFF. CDR3 sequence (DNA): TGTGCCAGCAGCCCCCGGGACAGGGAGTTTCATGAGCAGTTCTTC.

This clonotype appeared a few times. V and J are TRBV6-5 and TRBJ1-1; D is perhaps TRBD1 (5 bases). The V gene's germline CDR1 is MNHEY and CDR2 SVGAGI. The CDR3 sequence is 15 residues long. The V end lost 2 bases, the J end lost 1 base, and 11 bases lay between the germline ends. In DNA form, the CDR3 reads TGTGCCAGCAGTTACAACGCGGGGGGGAACACTGAAGCTTTCTTT. Its translation: CASSYNAGGNTEAFF.